This T cell receptor (beta chain) was captured by sequencing in a study of human T cells and chemical hapten exposure. The ends were cut back, 1 base at V and 9 bases at J, with 10 bases in the middle. The CDR3 covers 13 residues. The time point denotes: patch test 1, 2 weeks after DPC sensitization. The treatment is: therapeutic diphenylcyclopropenone sensitization with weekly scalp DPC. TCRdb re-analysed the RACE reads in MiXCR, keeping a single row per CDR3 protein. Of roughly 380,000 distinct CDR3 sequences in the sample, about 4.4% were seen once. The table lists this clonotype with many counts. The rearrangement uses TRBV12-3 or TRBV12-4 and TRBJ2-1; D may be TRBD2 (6 bases). This material consisted of whole blood, taken in connection with sensitization to the hapten diphenylcyclopropenone (DPC). This clonotype was sampled from a woman between 45 and 65 years old with alopecia areata. Some clones in this sample may be carry-over from other donors' samples. CDR3 sequence: CASSLGLGGEQFF. CDR3 nucleotides: TGTGCCAGCAGTTTAGGGCTGGGGGGTGAGCAGTTCTTC.